These 24 T cell receptor beta chains share one sample of origin, sequenced in a study of blood T cell repertoires in COVID-19. Some clones are missing from TCRdb's copy, which holds only in-frame ones; the method was immunoSEQ multiplex PCR. The sample contains 250,000 or so clones, approximately 89% of which appear only once. The sample consisted of PBMCs or T cells enriched from blood (not recorded which). All receptors come from a middle-aged woman who had been exposed to COVID-19.

The rearrangement joins TRBV28 to TRBJ1-1; unclear D gene. V lost 2 bases and J lost 7, with 5 bases in between. CDR1 is MDHEN and CDR2 is SYDVKM in the germline V gene. The CDR3 has 11 amino acids. The CDR3 DNA is TGTGCCAGCAGTTTAAATAGTGAAGCTTTCTTT. It specifies CASSLNSEAFF.

The rearrangement joins TRBV4-3 to TRBJ2-2, with D possibly TRBD1 on 6 matching bases. This CDR3 spans 19 amino acids. CDR1 LGHNA and CDR2 YSLEER come from the germline V gene. The ends were cut back, 2 bases at V and 5 bases at J, with 24 bases in the middle. The CDR3 here is CASSQQPDPGQLRTGELFF. The CDR3 DNA follows: TGCGCCAGCAGCCAACAACCGGACCCCGGACAGCTAAGAACCGGGGAGCTGTTTTTT.

V and J are TRBV3-1 (or the pseudogene TRBV3-2) and TRBJ2-7, with 12 bases matching TRBD2. The germline V gene has CDR1 LGHDT and CDR2 YNNKEL (reference sequence). The V segment lost 1 base and the J segment 4 bases; nucleotides outside the gene matches: 8. The CDR3 runs 17 residues. The CDR3: CASSQALAGGGVYEQYF. The CDR3, as DNA: TGTGCCAGCAGCCAAGCTCTAGCGGGGGGGGGAGTGTACGAGCAGTACTTC.

This sequence joins TRBV4-3 and TRBJ1-4; 7 nucleotides align to TRBD1. V dropped 5 bases and J dropped 4; count of bases not matched to a gene: 4. CDR1 is LGHNA and CDR2 is YSLEER in the germline V gene. The CDR3 spans 14 residues. In DNA form, the CDR3 reads TGCGCCAGCAGCGAGGGGGACAGTAATGAAAAACTGTTTTTT. It encodes CASSEGDSNEKLFF.

There are a few counts of this clone. This chain links TRBV5-4 with TRBJ1-2, with D maybe TRBD1 (5 bases). CDR3 length: 16 residues. V was shortened by 1 base and J by 8 bases, with 21 bases between the two germline ends. Germline V gene lookup returns CDR1 SGHNT and CDR2 YYREEE (reference sequence). Written as DNA, the CDR3 is TGTGCCAGCAGCTTGTCGGGGGTCGCGGTGTGGTTAGGCTACACCTTC. This gives the protein CASSLSGVAVWLGYTF.

The V and J genes are TRBV13 and TRBJ1-5; D unresolved. The CDR3 runs 15 residues. Germline V gene sequence: CDR1 PRHDT, CDR2 FYEKMQ (reference sequence). With 0 bases removed from V and 1 base from J, the gap between germline ends came to 7 bases. DNA for the CDR3: TGTGCCAGCAGCTTAGGTGGACTCAGCAATCAGCCCCAGCATTTT. Its translation is CASSLGGLSNQPQHF. Full variable domain (outside the CDR3, taken from reference TRBV13 and TRBJ1-5): AAGVIQSPRHLIKEKRETATLKCYPIPRHDTVYWYQQGPGQDPQFLISFYEKMQSDKGSIPDRFSAQQFSDYHSELNMSSLELGDSALYFCASSLGGLSNQPQHFGDGTRLSIL.

The V call is TRBV2, the J call TRBJ1-2; 7 nucleotides match TRBD1. Trimming took 6 bases from V and 3 from J; bases not matched to a gene: 7. This CDR3 comprises 14 residues. The germline CDR1 and CDR2 sequences are SNHLY and FYNNEI. This chain's CDR3 is CASRHPGTDYGYTF. CDR3 nucleotide sequence: TGTGCCAGCAGACACCCCGGGACAGACTATGGCTACACCTTC.

This chain links TRBV7-6 with TRBJ1-2; possibly TRBD1 for D (6 bases). The CDR3 spans 15 residues. Germline assignment: CDR1 SGHVS and CDR2 FNYEAQ. Trimming left V 1 base short and J 4 bases short, with 13 bases between. This chain's CDR3 is CASSLEAGAGYGYTF. CDR3 sequence (DNA): TGTGCCAGCAGCTTAGAAGCAGGGGCTGGCTATGGCTACACCTTC. The full variable domain, rest sourced from reference TRBV7-6 and TRBJ1-2, is GAGVSQSPRYKVTKRGQDVALRCDPISGHVSLYWYRQALGQGPEFLTYFNYEAQQDKSGLPNDRFSAERPEGSISTLTIQRTEQRDSAMYRCASSLEAGAGYGYTFGSGTRLTVV.

V gene TRBV6-5 combines with J gene TRBJ2-2; 12 bases are a match to TRBD2. Losses at the gene ends were 6 bases for V and 4 bases for J; bases not matched to a gene: 3. The CDR3 is made up of 15 amino acids. Germline assignment: CDR1 MNHEY and CDR2 SVGAGI. CDR3: CASSPLAGGTGELFF. The CDR3 DNA reads TGTGCCAGCAGCCCACTAGCGGGAGGCACCGGGGAGCTGTTTTTT.

This sequence joins TRBV28 and TRBJ1-1; D is undetermined. Deletions cut 3 bases from V and 2 bases from J, with 4 bases between. Germline V lookup: CDR1 MDHEN, CDR2 SYDVKM. The CDR3 loop spans 12 amino acids. DNA for the CDR3: TGTGCCAGCAGTTTCTTAAACACTGAAGCTTTCTTT. Amino acids: CASSFLNTEAFF.

The rearrangement uses TRBV4-2 and TRBJ1-2; the D is unclear. CDR1 is LGHNA, CDR2 YNFKEQ, per germline. V shed 1 base and J shed 4 bases, with 10 bases lying between them. The CDR3 runs to 14 residues. This CDR3 is CASSQGSEAYGYTF. DNA for the CDR3: TGTGCCAGCAGCCAAGGATCGGAGGCCTATGGCTACACCTTC.

The V and J genes are TRBV18 and TRBJ1-6; D remains ambiguous. V gave up 4 bases and J gave up 12 bases, with 13 bases separating them. Germline CDR1 KGHSH, CDR2 LQKENI. This CDR3 region has 13 residues. The CDR3 loop reads CASSRSPLEPLHF. The CDR3 coding sequence is TGTGCCAGCTCACGGAGCCCCTTAGAACCCCTCCACTTT.

The chain employs TRBV29-1 and TRBJ1-1, with D maybe TRBD1 (5 bases). Per germline, CDR1 SQVTM and CDR2 ANQGSEA. The CDR3 runs to 13 residues. Deletions cut 4 bases from V and 1 base from J, with 10 bases between. The CDR3 bases are TGCAGCGTTGGCTTGGGGCAGAACACTGAAGCTTTCTTT. This sequence encodes CSVGLGQNTEAFF.

This clone was counted a few times. The chain has TRBV30 and TRBJ2-5, with TRBD2 matching 13 bases. Trimming took 1 base from V and 4 from J; bases not matched to a gene: 6. CDR3 length equals 16 residues. Germline CDR1 is GTSNPN and CDR2 is SVGIG (reference sequence). CDR3 residues: CAWSGLLAGGRETQYF. The CDR3 DNA sequence: TGTGCCTGGAGTGGACTACTAGCGGGGGGGCGAGAGACCCAGTACTTC.

The chain is built from TRBV24-1 and TRBJ1-5; 7 bases agree with TRBD1. CDR3 length: 15 residues. Germline CDR1 reads KGHDR; CDR2 reads SFDVKD. J lost 3 bases, V lost 4 bases, and 5 bases had no gene match. The CDR3 reads CATSERGQLNQPQHF. CDR3 nucleotide sequence: TGTGCCACCAGTGAGCGGGGACAGCTCAATCAGCCCCAGCATTTT.

The chain links TRBV7-9 to TRBJ1-2; D may be TRBD1 (5 bases). The CDR3 loop spans 15 amino acids. CDR1 and CDR2 (germline): SEHNR, FQNEAQ (reference sequence). Between the trimmed V and J ends, which lost 1 base and 8 bases, there was a span of 17 bases. CDR3 sequence reads: CASSLGSSGTGGYTF. The CDR3 region has the DNA TGTGCCAGCAGCTTAGGGTCGAGCGGGACTGGGGGCTACACCTTC.

The rearrangement uses TRBV4-2 and TRBJ2-5, with 10 bases fitting TRBD2. Germline CDR1 and CDR2: LGHNA and YNFKEQ. The CDR3 covers 15 residues. J was trimmed by 4 bases and V by 0 bases; bases with no gene match: 2. CDR3 DNA sequence: TGTGCCAGCAGCCAAGATCTAGCGGGAGCAGAGACCCAGTACTTC. Translation gives CASSQDLAGAETQYF.

The V and J genes are TRBV27 and TRBJ1-1; 10 bases are a match to TRBD1. CDR1 MNHEY and CDR2 SMNVEV come from the germline V gene (reference sequence). The CDR3 sequence is 14 residues long. Trimming removed 3 bases from V and 5 bases from J; junction bases left unmatched: 3. CDR3: CASSLTGGATEAFF. DNA of the CDR3: TGTGCCAGCAGTTTGACAGGGGGCGCGACTGAAGCTTTCTTT.

This chain uses TRBV5-1 with TRBJ1-5; TRBD1 might be the D (5 bases). The V and J ends lost 5 bases and 3 bases respectively, with 15 bases between them. From germline, CDR1 is SGHRS and CDR2 YFSETQ. The CDR3 covers 15 residues. CDR3 nucleotide sequence: TGCGCCAGCAGGGAAAACGACAGCCCCAATCAGCCCCAGCATTTT. Its translation is CASRENDSPNQPQHF.

The CDR3 bases are TGTGCCAGCAGCCCCTTAACCTCAGGGGATCGGCGGGAGCTGTTTTTT. Its translation: CASSPLTSGDRRELFF. The rearrangement joins TRBV3-1 (or the pseudogene TRBV3-2) to TRBJ2-2; TRBD1 might be the D (6 bases). Germline V gene sequence: CDR1 LGHDT, CDR2 YNNKEL (reference sequence). Trimming took 4 bases from V and 9 from J, leaving 21 bases between them. CDR3 size: 16 residues.

The count of this clone is one. The chain recombines TRBV24-1 with TRBJ2-7, with 11 bases lining up with TRBD1. The CDR3 covers 14 residues. J gave up 6 bases and V 4 bases, and 4 bases lay outside the gene matches. Germline V gives CDR1 KGHDR, CDR2 SFDVKD. Written as DNA, the CDR3 is TGTGCCACCAGTGACCCCGGGACAGGGGGCGAGCAGTACTTC. Translation: CATSDPGTGGEQYF.

The genes are TRBV7-2 and TRBJ2-7; D is unclear. Germline V CDR1 and CDR2: SGHTA, FQGNSA. V was trimmed by 3 bases and J by 3 bases, leaving 3 bases between them. CDR3 size: 11 residues. CDR3 in amino acids: CASSFIYEQYF. In DNA, the CDR3 is TGTGCCAGCAGCTTTATCTACGAGCAGTACTTC.

This chain links TRBV2 with TRBJ1-4; D is ambiguous. This CDR3 is 16 amino acids long. Germline V gene sequence: CDR1 SNHLY, CDR2 FYNNEI. Trimming removed 2 bases from V and 2 bases from J, with 12 bases in between. Here the CDR3 DNA reads TGTGCCAGCAGTGAAAGGAGCGGCGGCACTAATGAAAAACTGTTTTTT. It encodes CASSERSGGTNEKLFF.

With respect to this clone: The junction shows a germline mismatch at one end, possibly a read error. The chain has TRBV5-1 and TRBJ1-4, with 8 bases aligning to TRBD1. The CDR3 loop spans 14 amino acids. The V gene's germline CDR1 is SGHRS and CDR2 YFSETQ. CDR3 residues: CASSPGTGPEKLFF. The CDR3 DNA reads TGTGCCAGCAGCCCCGGGACAGGTCCCGAAAAACTGTTTTTT.